Given below is one TCR beta chain in context. Its antigen specificity is not known. No qualities accompany the bases; no much larger clone lies one base away. This entry is derived from a study of T cell changes during pregnancy in multiple sclerosis (dated by TCRdb to the late 2010s). General notes on the study: Changes in the T cell repertoire over the course of pregnancy were examined in this study in women with multiple sclerosis.

Sequences MNHEY (CDR1) and SVGAGI (CDR2) are obtained from the germline V gene. Inclusive of the bounding cysteine and phenylalanine, the CDR3 is 13 residues long. Only the CDR3 region is kept as DNA, spanning 39 bases read in frame from base 1. Trimming accounts for 7 bases at V and 4 bases at J, while the number of junction bases matched to no gene is 7. Libraries were made using the immunoSEQ multiplex PCR assay. TCRdb obtained this table from immuneACCESS and retained in-frame rearrangements with V and J assigned. These tables miss some clones; where compared with another copy, unresolved V genes account for less than half of the shortfall, and the remainder is unexplained. The sample table contains tens of thousands of clones; only one count was recorded for roughly 91% of them. The top ten clones comprise roughly 0.7% of the sample.

Source: peripheral blood, taken in the third trimester of pregnancy. This clonotype was obtained from a female donor in good health, enrolled as a control in a pregnancy study. The V and J segments used are TRBV6-5 and TRBJ2-7, and 7 junctional nucleotides match TRBD2. The CDR3 region reads CASMREGQYEQYF. In nucleotide form, the sequence is TGTGCCAGCATGAGGGAGGGCCAGTACGAGCAGTACTTC.